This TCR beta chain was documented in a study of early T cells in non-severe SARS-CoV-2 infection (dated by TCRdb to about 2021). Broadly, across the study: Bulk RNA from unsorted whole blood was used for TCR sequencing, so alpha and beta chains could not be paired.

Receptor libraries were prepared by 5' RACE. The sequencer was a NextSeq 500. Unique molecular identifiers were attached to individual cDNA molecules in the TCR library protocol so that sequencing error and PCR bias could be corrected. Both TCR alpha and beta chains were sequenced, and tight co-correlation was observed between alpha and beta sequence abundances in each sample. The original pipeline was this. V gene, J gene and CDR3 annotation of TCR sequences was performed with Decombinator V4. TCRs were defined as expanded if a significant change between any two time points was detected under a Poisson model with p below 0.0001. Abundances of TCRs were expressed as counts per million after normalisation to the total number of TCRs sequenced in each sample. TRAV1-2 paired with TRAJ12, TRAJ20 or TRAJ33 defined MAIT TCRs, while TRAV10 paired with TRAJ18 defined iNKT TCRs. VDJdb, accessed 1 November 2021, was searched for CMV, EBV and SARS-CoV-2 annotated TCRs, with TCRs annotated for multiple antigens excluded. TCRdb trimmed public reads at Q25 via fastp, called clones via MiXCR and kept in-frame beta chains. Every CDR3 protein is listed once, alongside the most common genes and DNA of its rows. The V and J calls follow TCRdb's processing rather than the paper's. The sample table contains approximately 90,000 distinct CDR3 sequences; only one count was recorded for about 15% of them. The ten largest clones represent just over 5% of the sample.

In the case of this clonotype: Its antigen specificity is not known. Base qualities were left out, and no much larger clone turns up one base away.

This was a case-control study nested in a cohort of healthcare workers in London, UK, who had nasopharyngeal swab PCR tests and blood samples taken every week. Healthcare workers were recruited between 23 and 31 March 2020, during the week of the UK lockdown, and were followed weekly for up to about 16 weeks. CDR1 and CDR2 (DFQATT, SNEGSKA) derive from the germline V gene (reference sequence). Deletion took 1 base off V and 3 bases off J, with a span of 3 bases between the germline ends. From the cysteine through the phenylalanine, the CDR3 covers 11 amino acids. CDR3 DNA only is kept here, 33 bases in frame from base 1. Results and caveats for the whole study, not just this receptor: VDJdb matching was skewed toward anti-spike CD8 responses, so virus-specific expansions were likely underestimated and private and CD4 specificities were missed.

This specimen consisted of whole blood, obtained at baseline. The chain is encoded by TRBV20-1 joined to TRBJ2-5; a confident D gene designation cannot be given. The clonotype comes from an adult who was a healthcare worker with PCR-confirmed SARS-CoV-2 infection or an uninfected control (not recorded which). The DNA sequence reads TGCAGTGCTAGAGTTGAAGAGACCCAGTACTTC. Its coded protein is CSARVEETQYF.